This T cell receptor beta chain came from a study of blood T cell repertoires in COVID-19. For the study at large: The United States, Italy and Spain supplied acute and convalescent COVID-19 samples. T cells, B-cell-depleted T cells, or PBMCs supplied cDNA or gDNA.

Under the authors' procedure: Amplification with reference gene primers provided the estimates of nucleated cell counts. This table comes from immunoSEQ multiplex PCR, and its TCRdb copy is limited to in-frame clones, with some not included. That table is the source of V, J and clone size, and D and trimming were worked out from the DNA. The sample contains about 87,000 clones, approximately 75% of which appear only once. This CDR3 has 15 amino acids. The V gene lost 4 bases and the J gene lost 7 bases, with 16 bases spanning the gap. Per the germline V gene, CDR1 is LNHDA and CDR2 is SQIVND (reference sequence).

This sequence joins TRBV19 and TRBJ1-4; no firm D call. The clonotype was recovered from a woman aged 45-60 years with acute or convalescent COVID-19. The source material was peripheral blood. The CDR3 sequence: CASSNYGRGGEKLFF. The CDR3 DNA reads TGTGCCAGTAGTAATTACGGGCGAGGAGGTGAAAAACTGTTTTTT.